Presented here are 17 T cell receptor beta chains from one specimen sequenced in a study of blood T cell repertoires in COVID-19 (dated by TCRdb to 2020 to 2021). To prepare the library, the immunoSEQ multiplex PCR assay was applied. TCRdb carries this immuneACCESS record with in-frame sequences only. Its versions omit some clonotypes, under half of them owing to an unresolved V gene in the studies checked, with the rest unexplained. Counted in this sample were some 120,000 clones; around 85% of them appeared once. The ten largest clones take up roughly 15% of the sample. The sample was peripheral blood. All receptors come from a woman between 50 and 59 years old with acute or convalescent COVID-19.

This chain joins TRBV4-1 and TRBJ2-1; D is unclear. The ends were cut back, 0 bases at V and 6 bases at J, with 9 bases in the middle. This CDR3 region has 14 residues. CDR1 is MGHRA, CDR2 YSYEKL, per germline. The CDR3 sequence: CASSQDPYLNEQFF. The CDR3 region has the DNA TGCGCCAGCAGCCAAGATCCCTATCTCAATGAGCAGTTCTTC.

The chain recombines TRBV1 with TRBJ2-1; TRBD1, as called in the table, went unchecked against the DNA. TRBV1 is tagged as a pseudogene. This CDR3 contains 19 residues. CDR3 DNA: TGCACCAGCAGCCAAGATGGGGGAATACACAGGGACCCCTACAATGAGCAGTTCTTC. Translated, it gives CTSSQDGGIHRDPYNEQFF.

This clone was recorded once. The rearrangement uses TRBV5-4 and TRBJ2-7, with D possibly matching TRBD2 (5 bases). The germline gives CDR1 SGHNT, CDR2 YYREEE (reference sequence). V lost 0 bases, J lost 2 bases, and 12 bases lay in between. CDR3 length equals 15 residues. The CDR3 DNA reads TGTGCCAGCAGCTTGGCGCCCGGGGTTACCTACGAGCAGTACTTC. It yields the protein CASSLAPGVTYEQYF.

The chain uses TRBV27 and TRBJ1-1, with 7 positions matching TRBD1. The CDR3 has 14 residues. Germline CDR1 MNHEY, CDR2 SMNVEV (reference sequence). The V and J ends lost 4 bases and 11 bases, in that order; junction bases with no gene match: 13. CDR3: CASSSPGQASKAFF. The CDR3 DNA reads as TGTGCCAGCAGTTCCCCAGGACAGGCCTCTAAGGCTTTCTTT.

Written as DNA, the CDR3 is TGTGCCTGGAGTCGGGACAGCTATGGCTACACCTTC. Translated, it gives CAWSRDSYGYTF. The chain couples TRBV30 to TRBJ1-2; 7 bases line up with TRBD1. This CDR3 is built from 12 residues. Germline trimming cut 2 bases from V and 4 bases from J; bases unmatched to any gene: 1. Germline V lookup: CDR1 GTSNPN, CDR2 SVGIG (reference sequence).

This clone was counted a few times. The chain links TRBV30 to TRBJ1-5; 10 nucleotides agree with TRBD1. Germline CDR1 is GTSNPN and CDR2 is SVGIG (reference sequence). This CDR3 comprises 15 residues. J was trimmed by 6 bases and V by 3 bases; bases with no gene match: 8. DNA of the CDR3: TGTGCCTGGAGCCTACGTGGGACAGGGGTTCAGCCCCAGCATTTT. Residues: CAWSLRGTGVQPQHF.

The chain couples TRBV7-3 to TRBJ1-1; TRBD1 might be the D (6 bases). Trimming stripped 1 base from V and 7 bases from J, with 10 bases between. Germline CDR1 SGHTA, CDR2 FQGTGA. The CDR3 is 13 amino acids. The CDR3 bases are TGTGCCAGCAGCTTAAGGCCAGGGGATGAAGCTTTCTTT. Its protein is CASSLRPGDEAFF.

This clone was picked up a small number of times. The CDR3 sequence is CASRQDIPLNGEQYF. The CDR3, as DNA: TGCGCCAGCAGGCAGGATATCCCCTTGAACGGCGAGCAGTACTTC. The chain employs TRBV5-1 and TRBJ2-7; D unresolved. This CDR3 is 15 amino acids long. V lost 5 bases to trimming and J lost 6 bases, with 21 bases between them. Germline loops: CDR1 SGHRS, CDR2 YFSETQ. The full variable domain, in which reference TRBV5-1 and TRBJ2-7 provide the parts outside the CDR3, is KAGVTQTPRYLIKTRGQQVTLSCSPISGHRSVSWYQQTPGQGLQFLFEYFSETQRNKGNFPGRFSGRQFSNSRSEMNVSTLELGDSALYLCASRQDIPLNGEQYFGPGTRLTVT.

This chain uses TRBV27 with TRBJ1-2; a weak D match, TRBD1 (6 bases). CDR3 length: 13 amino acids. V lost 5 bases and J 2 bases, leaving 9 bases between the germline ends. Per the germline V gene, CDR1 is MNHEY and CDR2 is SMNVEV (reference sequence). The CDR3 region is CASSPTGNYGYTF. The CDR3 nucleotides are TGTGCCAGCAGTCCTACAGGGAACTATGGCTACACCTTC.

The CDR3 DNA reads as TGTGCCAGCAGGTCGGGAGGGGTCACTGAAGCTTTCTTT. Translating it yields CASRSGGVTEAFF. The chain uses TRBV6-5 and TRBJ1-1, with D maybe TRBD1 (5 bases). Deletions cut 6 bases from V and 4 bases from J, with 12 bases between. The CDR3 contains 13 residues. From germline, CDR1 is MNHEY and CDR2 SVGAGI.

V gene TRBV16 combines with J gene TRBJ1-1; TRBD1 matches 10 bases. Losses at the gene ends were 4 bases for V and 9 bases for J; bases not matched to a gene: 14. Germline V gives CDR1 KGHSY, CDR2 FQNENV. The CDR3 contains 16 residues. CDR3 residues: CASSPSGQGKTRQAFF. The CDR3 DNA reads TGTGCCAGCAGCCCCTCGGGACAGGGGAAAACTCGTCAAGCTTTCTTT.

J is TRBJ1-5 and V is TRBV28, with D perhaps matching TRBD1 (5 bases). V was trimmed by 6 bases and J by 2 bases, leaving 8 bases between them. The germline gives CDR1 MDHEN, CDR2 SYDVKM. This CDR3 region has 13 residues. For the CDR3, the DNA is TGTGCCAGCAGGGGGCACGGCAATCAGCCCCAGCATTTT. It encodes CASRGHGNQPQHF.

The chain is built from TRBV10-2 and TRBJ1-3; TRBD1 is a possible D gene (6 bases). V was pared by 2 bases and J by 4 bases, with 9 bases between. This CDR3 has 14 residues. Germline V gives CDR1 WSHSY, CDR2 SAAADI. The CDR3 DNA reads TGCGCCAGCAGTGAGCAGGGGCCGGGAAACACCATATATTTT. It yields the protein CASSEQGPGNTIYF.

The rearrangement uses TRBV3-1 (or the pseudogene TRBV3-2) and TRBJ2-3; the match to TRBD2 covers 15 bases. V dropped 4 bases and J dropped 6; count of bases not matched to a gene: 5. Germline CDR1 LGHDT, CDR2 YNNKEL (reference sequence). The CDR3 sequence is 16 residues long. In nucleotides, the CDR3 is TGTGCCAGCAGCCCGGGACTAGCGGGGGGCGGGGATACGCAGTATTTT. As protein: CASSPGLAGGGDTQYF.

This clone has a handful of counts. In DNA, the CDR3 is TGTGCCAGCAGCCAGATGGTCTCAGGGATACATGGCTACACCTTC. Translated, it gives CASSQMVSGIHGYTF. The chain uses TRBV7-2 and TRBJ1-2; the D gene is possibly TRBD1 (5 bases). CDR1 is SGHTA and CDR2 is FQGNSA in the germline V gene. There are 15 residues in the CDR3. V was clipped by 5 bases and J by 6 bases, with 19 bases between them.

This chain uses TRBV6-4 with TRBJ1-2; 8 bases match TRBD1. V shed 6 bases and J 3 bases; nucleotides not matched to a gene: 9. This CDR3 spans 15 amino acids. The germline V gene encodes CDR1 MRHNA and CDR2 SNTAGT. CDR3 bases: TGTGCCAGCAGGCGTGAGGCAGGGGGCGACTATGGCTACACCTTC. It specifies CASRREAGGDYGYTF.

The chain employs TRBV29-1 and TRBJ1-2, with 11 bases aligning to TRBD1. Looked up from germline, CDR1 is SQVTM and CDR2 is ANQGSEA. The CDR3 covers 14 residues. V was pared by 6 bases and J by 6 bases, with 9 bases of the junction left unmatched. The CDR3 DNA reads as TGCAGCGTCGGCCGGACAGGGGGCATCAATGGCTACACCTTC. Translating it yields CSVGRTGGINGYTF.